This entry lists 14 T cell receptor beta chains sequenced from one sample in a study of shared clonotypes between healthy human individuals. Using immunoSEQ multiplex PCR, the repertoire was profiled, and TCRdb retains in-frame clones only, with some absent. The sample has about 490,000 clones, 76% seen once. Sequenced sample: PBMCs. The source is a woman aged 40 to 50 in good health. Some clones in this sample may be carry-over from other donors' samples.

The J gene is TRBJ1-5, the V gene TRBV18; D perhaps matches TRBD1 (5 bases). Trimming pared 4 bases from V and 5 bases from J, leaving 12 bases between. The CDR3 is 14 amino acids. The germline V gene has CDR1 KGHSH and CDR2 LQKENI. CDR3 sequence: CASSLLDSHQPQHF. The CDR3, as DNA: TGTGCCAGCTCACTACTTGACAGTCATCAGCCCCAGCATTTT. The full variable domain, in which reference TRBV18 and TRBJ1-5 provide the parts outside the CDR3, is NAGVMQNPRHLVRRRGQEARLRCSPMKGHSHVYWYRQLPEEGLKFMVYLQKENIIDESGMPKERFSAEFPKEGPSILRIQQVVRGDSAAYFCASSLLDSHQPQHFGDGTRLSIL.

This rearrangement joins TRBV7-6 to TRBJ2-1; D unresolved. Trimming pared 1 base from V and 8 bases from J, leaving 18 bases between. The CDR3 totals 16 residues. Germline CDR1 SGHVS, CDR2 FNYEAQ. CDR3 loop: CASSLGPTQGGDEQFF. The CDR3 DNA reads TGTGCCAGCAGCTTAGGGCCCACCCAAGGTGGGGATGAGCAGTTCTTC.

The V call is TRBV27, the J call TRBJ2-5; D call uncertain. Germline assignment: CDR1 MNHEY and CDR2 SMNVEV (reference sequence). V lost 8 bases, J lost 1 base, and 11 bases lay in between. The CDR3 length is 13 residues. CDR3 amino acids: CASGQLTQETQYF. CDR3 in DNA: TGTGCCAGCGGGCAGCTAACCCAAGAGACCCAGTACTTC.

CDR3 sequence (DNA): TGTGCCAGCAGCCACCCTACAGGGAACACTGAAGCTTTCTTT. Translated, it gives CASSHPTGNTEAFF. The chain recombines TRBV6-5 with TRBJ1-1; D is possibly TRBD1 (5 bases). CDR1 MNHEY and CDR2 SVGAGI come from the germline V gene. The length of the CDR3 is 14 residues. Trimming took 6 bases from V and 1 from J, leaving 12 bases between them.

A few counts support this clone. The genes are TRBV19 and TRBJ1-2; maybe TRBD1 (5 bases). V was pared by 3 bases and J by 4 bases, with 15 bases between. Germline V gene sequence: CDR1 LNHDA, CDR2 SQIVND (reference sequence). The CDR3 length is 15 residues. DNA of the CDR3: TGTGCCAGTAGTATTAAGGAGGGGCCCTTCTATGGCTACACCTTC. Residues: CASSIKEGPFYGYTF.

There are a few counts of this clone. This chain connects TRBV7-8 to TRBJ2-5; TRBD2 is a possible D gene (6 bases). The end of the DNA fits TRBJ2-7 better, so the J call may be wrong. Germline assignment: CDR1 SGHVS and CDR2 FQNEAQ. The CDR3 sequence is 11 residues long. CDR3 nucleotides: TGTGCCAGCGGGCGGGACGACGAGCAGTACTTC. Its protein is CASGRDDEQYF.

CDR3 sequence: CASSFEGQKLFF. The CDR3 DNA sequence: TGCGCCAGCAGCTTTGAGGGACAAAAACTGTTTTTT. The chain is built from TRBV5-1 and TRBJ1-4; D is perhaps TRBD1 (5 bases). The CDR3 sequence is 12 residues long. Trimming removed 2 bases from V and 9 bases from J, with 8 bases in between. Germline loops: CDR1 SGHRS, CDR2 YFSETQ.

CDR3 amino acids: CASSLAQTSGGTDTQYF. The CDR3 DNA reads as TGTGCCAGCAGCTTAGCGCAGACTAGCGGTGGCACAGATACGCAGTATTTT. V usage is TRBV7-6 and J usage is TRBJ2-3; the match to TRBD2 covers 9 bases. Germline values: CDR1 SGHVS, CDR2 FNYEAQ. The CDR3 covers 17 residues. J was trimmed by 1 base and V by 0 bases; bases with no gene match: 5.

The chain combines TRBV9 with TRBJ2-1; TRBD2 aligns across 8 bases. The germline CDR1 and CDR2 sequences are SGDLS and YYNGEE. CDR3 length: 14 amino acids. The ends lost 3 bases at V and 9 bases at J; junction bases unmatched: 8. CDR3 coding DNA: TGTGCCAGCAGCGAACCCGGGACTAGTGGTGAGCAGTTCTTC. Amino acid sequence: CASSEPGTSGEQFF.

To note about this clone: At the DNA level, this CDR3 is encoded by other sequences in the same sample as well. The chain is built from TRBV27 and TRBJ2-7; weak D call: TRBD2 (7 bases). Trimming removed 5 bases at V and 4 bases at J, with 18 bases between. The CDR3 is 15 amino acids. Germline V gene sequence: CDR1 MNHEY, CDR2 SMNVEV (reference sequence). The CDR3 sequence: CASSRQVGGGYEQYF. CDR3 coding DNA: TGTGCCAGCAGTCGACAGGTGGGAGGGGGATACGAGCAGTACTTC.

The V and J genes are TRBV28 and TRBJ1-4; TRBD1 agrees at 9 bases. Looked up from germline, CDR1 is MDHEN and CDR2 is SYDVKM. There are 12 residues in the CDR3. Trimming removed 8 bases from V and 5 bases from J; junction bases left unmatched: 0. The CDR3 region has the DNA TGTGCCAGCGGGACAGGGAATGAAAAACTGTTTTTT. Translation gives CASGTGNEKLFF.

The CDR3 nucleotides read TGTGCCAGCAGAGCGAGCGGCAGGGGGTCTAACTATGGCTACACCTTC. As protein: CASRASGRGSNYGYTF. The chain couples TRBV28 to TRBJ1-2; TRBD1 agrees at 7 bases. The CDR3 is 16 residues long. The trim removed 6 bases at V and 0 bases at J, leaving 10 bases unmatched. Germline lookup yields CDR1 MDHEN and CDR2 SYDVKM.

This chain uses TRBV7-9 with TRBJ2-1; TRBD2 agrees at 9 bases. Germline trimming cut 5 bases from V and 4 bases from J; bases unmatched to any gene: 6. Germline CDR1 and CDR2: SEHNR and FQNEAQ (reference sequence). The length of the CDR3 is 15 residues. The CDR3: CASSALTSGYNEQFF. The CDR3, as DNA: TGTGCCAGCAGCGCCCTTACTAGCGGGTACAATGAGCAGTTCTTC.

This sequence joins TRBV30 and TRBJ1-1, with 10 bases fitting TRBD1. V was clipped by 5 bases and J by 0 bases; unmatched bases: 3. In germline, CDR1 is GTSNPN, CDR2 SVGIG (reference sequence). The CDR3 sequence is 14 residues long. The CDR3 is CAWQTGGMNTEAFF. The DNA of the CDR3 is TGTGCCTGGCAGACAGGGGGCATGAACACTGAAGCTTTCTTT.